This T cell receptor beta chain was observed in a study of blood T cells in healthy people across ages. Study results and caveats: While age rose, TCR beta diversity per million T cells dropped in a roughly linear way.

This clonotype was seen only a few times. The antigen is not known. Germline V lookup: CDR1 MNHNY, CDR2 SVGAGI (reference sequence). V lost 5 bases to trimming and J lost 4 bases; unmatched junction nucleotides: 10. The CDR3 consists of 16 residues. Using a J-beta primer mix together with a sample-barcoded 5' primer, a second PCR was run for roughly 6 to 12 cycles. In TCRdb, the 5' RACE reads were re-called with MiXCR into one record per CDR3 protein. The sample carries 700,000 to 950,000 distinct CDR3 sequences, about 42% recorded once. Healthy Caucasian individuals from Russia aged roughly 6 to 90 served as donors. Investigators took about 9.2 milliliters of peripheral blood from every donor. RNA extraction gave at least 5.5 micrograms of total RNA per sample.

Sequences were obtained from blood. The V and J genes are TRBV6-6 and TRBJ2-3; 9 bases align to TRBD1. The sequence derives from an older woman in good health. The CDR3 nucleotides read TGTGCCAGCAGTCCGCCCGGGACAGGGACCCCAGATACGCAGTATTTT. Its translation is CASSPPGTGTPDTQYF.